This is a list of T cell receptor beta chains from one sample in a study of shared clonotypes between healthy human individuals. Sequencing was performed with immunoSEQ multiplex PCR; in TCRdb, only in-frame clones are kept and a portion is missing. Counted here are under 1,900,000 clones, around 98.5% occurring once; the ten biggest clones make up 0.3% to 0.45%. Sample: naive CD4+ T cells sorted from blood. The source of these receptors is a man aged 25-45 years in good health. CDR3s include the opening cysteine and the closing phenylalanine or tryptophan. A D gene is named only where the DNA matches it firmly. Part of the rows lack a size; the others show once, few, many or a class for expanded clones.

d_gene	abundance	v_gene	j_gene	CDR3aa	CDR3nt
TRBD1	-	TRBV6-1	TRBJ2-7	CASTVLGTVNYEQYF	TGTGCCAGCACCGTTTTAGGGACAGTAAACTACGAGCAGTACTTC
-	-	TRBV9	TRBJ1-5	CASSGSANSNQPQHF	TGTGCCAGCAGCGGTTCGGCTAATAGCAATCAGCCCCAGCATTTT
-	-	TRBV5-1	TRBJ2-1	CASSSQQGDEQFF	TGCGCCAGCAGCTCCCAACAGGGTGATGAGCAGTTCTTC
TRBD1	-	TRBV7-2	TRBJ1-2	CASSTRDSFSYGYTF	TGTGCCAGCAGCACTCGGGACAGCTTCTCGTATGGCTACACCTTC
-	once	TRBV7-8	TRBJ2-5	CASSLTTLGTQYF	TGTGCCAGCAGCTTGACTACATTAGGGACCCAGTACTTC
-	-	TRBV10-3	TRBJ2-7	CAISDGRVGEQYF	TGTGCCATCAGTGATGGCAGGGTGGGTGAGCAGTACTTC
-	-	TRBV29-1	TRBJ1-4	CSVVGLGEKLFF	TGCAGCGTCGTCGGGCTTGGAGAAAAACTGTTTTTT
-	-	TRBV19	TRBJ1-5	CASTLRGINQPQHF	TGTGCCAGTACCTTGAGAGGGATCAATCAGCCCCAGCATTTT
-	-	TRBV7-2	TRBJ2-1	CASSLVFSLGANEQFF	TGTGCCAGCAGCTTAGTATTCTCATTGGGTGCCAATGAGCAGTTCTTC
TRBD1	-	TRBV5-1	TRBJ2-5	CASSLHRDSSQTQYF	TGCGCCAGCAGCTTACACCGGGACAGTTCGCAGACCCAGTACTTC
-	-	TRBV28	TRBJ1-2	CASSSQWGRRPYGYTF	TGTGCCAGCAGTTCCCAATGGGGACGGCGCCCCTATGGCTACACCTTC
TRBD2	-	TRBV18	TRBJ2-7	CASSQGTSGRNYEQYF	TGTGCCAGCTCACAGGGGACTAGCGGGAGAAACTACGAGCAGTACTTC
TRBD2	-	TRBV10-1	TRBJ2-1	CASSAQLAGRYNEQFF	TGCGCCAGCAGTGCCCAACTAGCGGGCAGATACAATGAGCAGTTCTTC
-	-	TRBV6-1	TRBJ2-7	CASSERSYEQYF	TGTGCCAGCAGTGAACGCTCCTACGAGCAGTACTTC
-	-	TRBV28	TRBJ2-7	CASSLTGLEQYF	TGTGCCAGCAGTTTGACGGGGCTGGAGCAGTACTTC
-	-	TRBV6-1	TRBJ1-5	CASSPLLGSAQPQHF	TGTGCCAGCAGCCCCCTCCTGGGTTCGGCTCAGCCCCAGCATTTT
TRBD2	-	TRBV27	TRBJ2-7	CASSKSRLAGDRNYEQYF	TGTGCCAGCAGTAAAAGCAGACTAGCGGGAGATCGGAACTACGAGCAGTACTTC
-	-	TRBV13	TRBJ2-5	CASSKLGGETQYF	TGTGCCAGCAGCAAACTGGGCGGAGAGACCCAGTACTTC
-	-	TRBV9	TRBJ2-2	CASSVVSLTGELFF	TGTGCCAGCAGCGTAGTGAGCCTCACCGGGGAGCTGTTTTTT
-	-	TRBV4-3	TRBJ1-2	CASSQGADYYGYTF	TGCGCCAGCAGCCAAGGGGCAGATTACTATGGCTACACCTTC
-	-	TRBV7-9	TRBJ1-4	CASSIPPTNEKLFF	TGTGCCAGCAGCATCCCTCCAACTAATGAAAAACTGTTTTTT
TRBD2	once	TRBV11-2	TRBJ2-7	CASSLLAGSTEQYF	TGTGCCAGCAGCTTACTAGCGGGGTCCACCGAGCAGTACTTC
-	once	TRBV6-1	TRBJ1-2	CASSETGLGPRGYGYTF	TGTGCCAGCAGTGAAACGGGTCTGGGTCCTAGAGGCTATGGCTACACCTTC
TRBD2	-	TRBV7-2	TRBJ2-7	CASSLGTSWKSSYEQYF	TGTGCCAGCAGCTTAGGGACTAGCTGGAAGAGCTCCTACGAGCAGTACTTC
-	-	TRBV6-6	TRBJ2-7	CASSFIYEQYF	TGTGCCAGCAGCTTTATATACGAGCAGTACTTC
-	-	TRBV5-1	TRBJ1-1	CASHFGGMNTEAFF	TGCGCCAGCCACTTTGGGGGTATGAACACTGAAGCTTTCTTT
-	-	TRBV27	TRBJ1-1	CASSLYRGNTEAFF	TGTGCCAGCAGTTTATATCGGGGGAACACTGAAGCTTTCTTT
-	once	TRBV10-1	TRBJ2-3	CASSERDTQYF	TGCGCCAGCAGTGAACGAGATACGCAGTATTTT
-	-	TRBV7-7	TRBJ1-5	CASSPGPSSPQHF	TGTGCCAGCAGCCCGGGTCCATCTTCGCCCCAGCATTTT
-	-	TRBV4-1	TRBJ2-7	CASSRDSTYEQYF	TGCGCCAGCAGCCGGGACTCCACATACGAGCAGTACTTC
TRBD1	-	TRBV5-1	TRBJ1-1	CASSPGGRGQDTEAFF	TGCGCCAGCAGCCCAGGTGGGAGGGGGCAGGACACTGAAGCTTTCTTT
TRBD1	-	TRBV29-1	TRBJ2-6	CSVEDRGGRSGANVLTF	TGCAGCGTGGAGGACAGGGGAGGACGCTCTGGGGCCAACGTCCTGACTTTC
TRBD2	-	TRBV11-2	TRBJ2-5	CASRVPFAGARETQYF	TGTGCCAGCAGAGTACCTTTCGCGGGAGCTCGAGAGACCCAGTACTTC
-	once	TRBV7-9	TRBJ2-5	CASYSGVKGAQYF	TGTGCCAGCTACTCCGGGGTAAAAGGCGCCCAGTACTTC
-	-	TRBV2	TRBJ2-7	CASSGGKSYEQYF	TGTGCCAGCAGTGGAGGCAAGAGCTACGAGCAGTACTTC
TRBD1	-	TRBV10-1	TRBJ2-3	CASSRNQGGTDTQYF	TGCGCCAGCAGTCGAAACCAGGGGGGCACAGATACGCAGTATTTT
-	-	TRBV18	TRBJ2-3	CASSPAIEQYF	TGTGCCAGCTCACCAGCAATAGAGCAGTATTTT
-	-	TRBV6-1	TRBJ2-5	CASSGRPQETQYF	TGTGCCAGCAGCGGGCGGCCACAGGAGACCCAGTACTTC
TRBD1	-	TRBV5-6	TRBJ2-3	CASSPGQGRTDTQYF	TGTGCCAGCAGCCCAGGACAGGGACGGACAGATACGCAGTATTTT
TRBD2	-	TRBV5-4	TRBJ2-1	CASSLAEPGLAGNEQFF	TGTGCCAGCAGCTTGGCCGAACCGGGACTAGCGGGAAATGAGCAGTTCTTC
-	-	TRBV28	TRBJ1-5	CASSLLGTGNQPQHF	TGTGCCAGCAGTTTATTGGGCACCGGCAATCAGCCCCAGCATTTT
TRBD2	-	TRBV6-5	TRBJ2-3	CASSTGTRVVF	TGTGCCAGCAGTACCGGGACTAGAGTCGTTTTT
-	-	TRBV18	TRBJ1-1	CASSPGTPNTEAFF	TGTGCCAGCTCACCGGGAACTCCGAACACTGAAGCTTTCTTT
TRBD1	-	TRBV6-1	TRBJ1-2	CASTEGQGTYYGYTF	TGTGCCAGCACCGAGGGACAGGGAACTTATTATGGCTACACCTTC
TRBD2	-	TRBV28	TRBJ2-3	CASSPLAGDGTDTQYF	TGTGCCAGCAGTCCCCTAGCGGGAGACGGCACAGATACGCAGTATTTT
-	-	TRBV5-7	TRBJ2-1	CASSERDLSYNEQFF	TGTGCCAGCAGCGAAAGGGATTTGTCCTACAATGAGCAGTTCTTC
-	-	TRBV6-1	TRBJ2-7	CASSGQSYEQYF	TGTGCCAGCAGTGGACAGTCCTACGAGCAGTACTTC
TRBD2	-	TRBV11-2	TRBJ2-3	CASSLYGLAGEGTQYF	TGTGCCAGCAGCTTATATGGACTAGCGGGAGAAGGTACGCAGTATTTT
-	-	TRBV9	TRBJ1-3	CASSAGLGNTIYF	TGTGCCAGCAGCGCGGGTCTCGGAAACACCATATATTTT
-	-	TRBV7-8	TRBJ2-4	CASSSRDSLVNIQYF	TGTGCCAGCAGCTCCCGGGACTCCCTTGTGAACATTCAGTACTTC
TRBD2	-	TRBV2	TRBJ2-7	CASSGGGFPLSYEQYF	TGTGCCAGCAGTGGGGGAGGGTTCCCTTTATCCTACGAGCAGTACTTC
TRBD1	-	TRBV4-2	TRBJ2-5	CASSHGDSQETQYF	TGTGCCAGCAGCCACGGGGACAGCCAAGAGACCCAGTACTTC
-	-	TRBV7-2	TRBJ2-3	CASSLANWNTDTQYF	TGTGCCAGCAGCTTAGCGAACTGGAATACAGATACGCAGTATTTT
TRBD1	-	TRBV10-3	TRBJ1-5	CATATGSNQPQHF	TGTGCCACCGCGACAGGGAGCAATCAGCCCCAGCATTTT
-	-	TRBV2	TRBJ2-1	CASTRQLGAYNEQFF	TGTGCCAGCACAAGACAGCTGGGTGCCTACAATGAGCAGTTCTTC
TRBD1	-	TRBV7-9	TRBJ1-5	CASSSTPGQSQPQHF	TGTGCCAGCAGCTCAACCCCGGGACAGAGTCAGCCCCAGCATTTT
-	-	TRBV28	TRBJ1-2	CASSPAAITGNYGYTF	TGTGCCAGCAGTCCCGCAGCCATTACAGGGAACTATGGCTACACCTTC
TRBD2	-	TRBV4-1	TRBJ2-5	CASSQELAGVRETQYF	TGCGCCAGCAGCCAAGAACTAGCGGGAGTTCGAGAGACCCAGTACTTC
-	-	TRBV5-4	TRBJ2-5	CASSFRETQYF	TGTGCCAGCAGCTTTAGGGAGACCCAGTACTTC
-	once	TRBV6-1	TRBJ2-7	CASTQGVTYEQYF	TGTGCCAGCACCCAGGGCGTAACCTACGAGCAGTACTTC